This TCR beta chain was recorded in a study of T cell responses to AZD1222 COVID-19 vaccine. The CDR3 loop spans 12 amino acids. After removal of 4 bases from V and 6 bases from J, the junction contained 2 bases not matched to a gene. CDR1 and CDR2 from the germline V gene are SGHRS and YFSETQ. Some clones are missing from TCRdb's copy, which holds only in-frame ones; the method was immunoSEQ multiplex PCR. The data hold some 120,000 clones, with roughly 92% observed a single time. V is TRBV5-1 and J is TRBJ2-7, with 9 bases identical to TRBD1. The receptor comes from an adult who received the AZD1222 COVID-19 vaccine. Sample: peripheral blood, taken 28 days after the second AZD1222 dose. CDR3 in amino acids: CASSLGQGEQYF. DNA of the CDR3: TGCGCCAGCAGCCTGGGACAGGGCGAGCAGTACTTC.